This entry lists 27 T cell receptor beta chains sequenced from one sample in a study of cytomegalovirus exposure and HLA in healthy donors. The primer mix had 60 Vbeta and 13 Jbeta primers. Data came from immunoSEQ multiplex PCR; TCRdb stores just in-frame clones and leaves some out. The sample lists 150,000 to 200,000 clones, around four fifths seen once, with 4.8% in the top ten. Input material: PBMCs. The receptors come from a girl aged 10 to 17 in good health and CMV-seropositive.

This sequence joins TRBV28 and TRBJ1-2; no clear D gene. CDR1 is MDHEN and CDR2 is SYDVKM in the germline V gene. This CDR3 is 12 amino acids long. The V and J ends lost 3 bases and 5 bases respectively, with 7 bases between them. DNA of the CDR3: TGTGCCAGCAGTTTTGCGGTTTATGGCTACACCTTC. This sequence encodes CASSFAVYGYTF.

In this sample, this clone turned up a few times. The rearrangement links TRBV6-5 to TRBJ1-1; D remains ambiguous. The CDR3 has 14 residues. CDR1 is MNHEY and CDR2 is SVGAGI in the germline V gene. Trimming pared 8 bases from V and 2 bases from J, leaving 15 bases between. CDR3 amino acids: CASGTIQINTEAFF. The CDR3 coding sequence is TGTGCCAGCGGTACCATACAGATAAACACTGAAGCTTTCTTT.

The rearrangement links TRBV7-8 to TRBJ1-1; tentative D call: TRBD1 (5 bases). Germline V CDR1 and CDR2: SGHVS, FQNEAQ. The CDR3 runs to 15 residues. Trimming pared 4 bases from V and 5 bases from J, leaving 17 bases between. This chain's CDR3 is CASSWRYGGVTEAFF. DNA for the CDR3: TGTGCCAGCAGCTGGAGGTACGGGGGGGTAACTGAAGCTTTCTTT. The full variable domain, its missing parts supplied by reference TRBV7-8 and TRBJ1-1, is GAGVSQSPRYKVAKRGQDVALRCDPISGHVSLFWYQQALGQGPEFLTYFQNEAQLDKSGLPSDRFFAERPEGSVSTLKIQRTQQEDSAVYLCASSWRYGGVTEAFFGQGTRLTVV.

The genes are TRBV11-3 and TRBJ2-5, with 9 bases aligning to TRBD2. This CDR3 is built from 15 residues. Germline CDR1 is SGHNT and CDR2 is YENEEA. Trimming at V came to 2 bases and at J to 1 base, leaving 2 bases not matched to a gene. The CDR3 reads CASSLSGGRQETQYF. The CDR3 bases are TGTGCCAGCAGCTTAAGCGGGGGGCGCCAAGAGACCCAGTACTTC.

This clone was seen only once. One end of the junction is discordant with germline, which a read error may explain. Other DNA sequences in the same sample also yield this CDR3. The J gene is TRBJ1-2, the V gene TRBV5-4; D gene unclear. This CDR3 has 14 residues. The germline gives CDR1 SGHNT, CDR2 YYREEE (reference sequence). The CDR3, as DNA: TGTGCCAGTAGCTTGGGCGACAACCGCTATGGCTACACCTTC. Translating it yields CASSLGDNRYGYTF.

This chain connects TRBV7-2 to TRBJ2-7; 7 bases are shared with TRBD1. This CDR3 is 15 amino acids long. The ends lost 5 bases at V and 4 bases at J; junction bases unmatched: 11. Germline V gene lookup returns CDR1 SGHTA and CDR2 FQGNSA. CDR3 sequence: CASSQRQGFLYEQYF. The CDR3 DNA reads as TGTGCCAGCAGCCAACGACAGGGTTTTCTGTACGAGCAGTACTTC.

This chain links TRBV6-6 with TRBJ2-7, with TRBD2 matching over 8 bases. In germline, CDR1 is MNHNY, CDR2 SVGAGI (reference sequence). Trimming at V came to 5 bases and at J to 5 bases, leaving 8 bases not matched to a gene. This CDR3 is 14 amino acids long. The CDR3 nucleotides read TGTGCCAGCAGTACCGCGGGGGGCTTTGACGAGCAGTACTTC. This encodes CASSTAGGFDEQYF.

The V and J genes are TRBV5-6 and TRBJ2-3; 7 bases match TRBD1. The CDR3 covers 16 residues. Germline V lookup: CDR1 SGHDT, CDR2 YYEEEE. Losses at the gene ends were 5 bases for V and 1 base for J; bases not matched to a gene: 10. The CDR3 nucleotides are TGTGCCAGCAGTTATACCGGGACAGCCGGCACAGATACGCAGTATTTT. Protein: CASSYTGTAGTDTQYF.

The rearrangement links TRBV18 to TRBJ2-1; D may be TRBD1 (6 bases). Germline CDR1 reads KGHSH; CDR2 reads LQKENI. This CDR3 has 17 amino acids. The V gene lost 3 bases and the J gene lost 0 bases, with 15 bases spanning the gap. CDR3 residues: CASSPSDGTSSYNEQFF. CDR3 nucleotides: TGTGCCAGCTCACCTAGTGACGGGACAAGCTCCTACAATGAGCAGTTCTTC.

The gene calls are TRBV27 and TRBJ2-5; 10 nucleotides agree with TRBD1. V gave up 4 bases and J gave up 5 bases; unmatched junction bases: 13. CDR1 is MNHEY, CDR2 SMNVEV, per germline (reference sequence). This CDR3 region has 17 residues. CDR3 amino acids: CASSSYPGQGRVETQYF. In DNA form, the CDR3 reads TGTGCCAGCAGTTCCTACCCGGGACAGGGGAGGGTTGAGACCCAGTACTTC.

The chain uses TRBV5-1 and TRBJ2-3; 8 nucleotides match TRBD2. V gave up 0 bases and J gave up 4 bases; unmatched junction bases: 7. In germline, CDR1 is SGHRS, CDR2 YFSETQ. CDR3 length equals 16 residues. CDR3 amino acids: CASSLEAGVVADTQYF. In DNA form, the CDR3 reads TGCGCCAGCAGCTTGGAAGCGGGGGTGGTGGCAGATACGCAGTATTTT.

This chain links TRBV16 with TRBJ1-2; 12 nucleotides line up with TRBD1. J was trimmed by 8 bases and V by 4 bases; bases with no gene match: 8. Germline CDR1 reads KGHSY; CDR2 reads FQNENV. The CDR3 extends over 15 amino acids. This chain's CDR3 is CASSRPGQGAGGYTF. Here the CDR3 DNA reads TGTGCCAGCAGCCGCCCGGGACAGGGGGCTGGAGGCTACACCTTC.

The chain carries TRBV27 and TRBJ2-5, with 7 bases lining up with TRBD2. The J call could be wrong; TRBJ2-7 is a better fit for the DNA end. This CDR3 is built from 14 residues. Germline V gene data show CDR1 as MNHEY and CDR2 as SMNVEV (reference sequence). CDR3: CASSPLGGNYEQYF. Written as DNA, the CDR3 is TGTGCCAGCAGCCCTCTGGGGGGGAACTACGAGCAGTACTTC.

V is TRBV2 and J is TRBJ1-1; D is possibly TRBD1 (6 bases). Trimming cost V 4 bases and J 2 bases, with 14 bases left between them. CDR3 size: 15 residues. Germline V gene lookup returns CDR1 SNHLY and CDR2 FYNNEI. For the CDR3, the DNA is TGTGCCAGCAGTGCCGAGGGGGGGGTCAACACTGAAGCTTTCTTT. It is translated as CASSAEGGVNTEAFF.

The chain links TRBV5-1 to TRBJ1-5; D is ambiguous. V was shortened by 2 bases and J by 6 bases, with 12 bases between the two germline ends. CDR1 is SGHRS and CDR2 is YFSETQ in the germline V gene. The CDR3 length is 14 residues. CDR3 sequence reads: CASSFDGKVQPQHF. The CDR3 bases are TGCGCCAGCAGCTTCGACGGGAAGGTTCAGCCCCAGCATTTT.

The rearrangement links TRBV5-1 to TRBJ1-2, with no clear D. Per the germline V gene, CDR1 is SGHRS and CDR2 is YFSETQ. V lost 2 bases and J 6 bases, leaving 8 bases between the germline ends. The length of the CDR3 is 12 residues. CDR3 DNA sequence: TGCGCCAGCAGCTTCGGCGGTGATGGCTACACCTTC. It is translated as CASSFGGDGYTF.

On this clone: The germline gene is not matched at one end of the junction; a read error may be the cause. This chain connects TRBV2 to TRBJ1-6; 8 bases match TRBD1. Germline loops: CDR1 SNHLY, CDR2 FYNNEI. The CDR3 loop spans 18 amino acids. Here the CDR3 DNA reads TGTGCAAGCAGTGAAACGGAAACCGGGACAGGACAAAATTCACCCCTCCACTTT. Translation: CASSETETGTGQNSPLHF.

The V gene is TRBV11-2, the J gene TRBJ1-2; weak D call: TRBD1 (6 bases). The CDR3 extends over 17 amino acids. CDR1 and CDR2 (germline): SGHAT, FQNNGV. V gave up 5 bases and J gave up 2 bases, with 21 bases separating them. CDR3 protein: CASSPLIRDKDNYGYTF. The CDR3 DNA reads TGTGCCAGCAGCCCCCTGATCCGGGACAAAGACAACTATGGCTACACCTTC.

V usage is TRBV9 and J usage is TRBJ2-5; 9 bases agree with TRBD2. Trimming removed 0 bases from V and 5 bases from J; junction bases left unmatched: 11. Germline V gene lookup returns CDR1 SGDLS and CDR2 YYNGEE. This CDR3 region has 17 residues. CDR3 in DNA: TGTGCCAGCAGCGTAGGGACCCAGCGGGGGGCTATCGAGACCCAGTACTTC. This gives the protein CASSVGTQRGAIETQYF.

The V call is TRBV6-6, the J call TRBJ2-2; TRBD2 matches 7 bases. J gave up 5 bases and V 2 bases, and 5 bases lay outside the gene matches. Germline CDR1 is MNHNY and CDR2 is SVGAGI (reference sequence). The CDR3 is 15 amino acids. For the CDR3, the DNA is TGTGCCAGCAGTTACGGGGGGGGGATAACCGGGGAGCTGTTTTTT. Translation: CASSYGGGITGELFF.

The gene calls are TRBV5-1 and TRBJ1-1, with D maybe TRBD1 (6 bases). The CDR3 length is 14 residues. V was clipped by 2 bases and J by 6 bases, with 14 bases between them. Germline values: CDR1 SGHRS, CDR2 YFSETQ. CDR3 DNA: TGCGCCAGCAGCTTAGACCGGGACATCCCTGAAGCTTTCTTT. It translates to CASSLDRDIPEAFF. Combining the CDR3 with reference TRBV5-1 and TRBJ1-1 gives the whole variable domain KAGVTQTPRYLIKTRGQQVTLSCSPISGHRSVSWYQQTPGQGLQFLFEYFSETQRNKGNFPGRFSGRQFSNSRSEMNVSTLELGDSALYLCASSLDRDIPEAFFGQGTRLTVV.

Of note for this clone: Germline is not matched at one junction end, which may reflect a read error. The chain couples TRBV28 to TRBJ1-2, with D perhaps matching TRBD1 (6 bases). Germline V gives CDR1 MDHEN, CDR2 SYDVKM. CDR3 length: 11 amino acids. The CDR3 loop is CASSLRQGYAF. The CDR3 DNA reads TGTGCCAGCAGTTTACGGCAGGGGTACGCCTTC.

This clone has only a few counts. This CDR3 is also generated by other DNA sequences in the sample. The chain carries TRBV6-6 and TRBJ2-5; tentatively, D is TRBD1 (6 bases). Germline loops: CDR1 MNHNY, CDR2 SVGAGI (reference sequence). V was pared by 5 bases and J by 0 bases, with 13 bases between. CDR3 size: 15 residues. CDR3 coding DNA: TGTGCCAGCAGTCCGGGACAAGGCCACCAAGAGACCCAGTACTTC. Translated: CASSPGQGHQETQYF.

CDR3 loop: CASSPQARAGNSPLHF. CDR3 DNA sequence: TGTGCCAGCTCACCACAGGCCAGGGCGGGGAATTCACCCCTCCACTTT. The chain couples TRBV18 to TRBJ1-6; TRBD1 might be the D (5 bases). The CDR3 sequence is 16 residues long. The V gene lost 1 base and the J gene lost 7 bases, with 14 bases spanning the gap. CDR1 KGHSH and CDR2 LQKENI come from the germline V gene.

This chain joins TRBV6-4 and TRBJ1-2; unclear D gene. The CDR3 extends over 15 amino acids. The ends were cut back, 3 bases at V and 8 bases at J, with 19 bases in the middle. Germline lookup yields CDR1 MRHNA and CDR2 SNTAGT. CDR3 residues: CASSDFPGYPGGYTF. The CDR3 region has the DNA TGTGCCAGCAGTGATTTTCCTGGGTACCCCGGGGGCTACACCTTC.

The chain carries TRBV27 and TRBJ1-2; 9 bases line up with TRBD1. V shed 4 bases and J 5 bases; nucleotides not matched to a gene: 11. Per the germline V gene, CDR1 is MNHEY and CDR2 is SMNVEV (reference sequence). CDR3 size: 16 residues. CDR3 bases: TGTGCCAGCAGTTATGGGGCACAGGGGGCTCGGTATGGCTACACCTTC. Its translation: CASSYGAQGARYGYTF.

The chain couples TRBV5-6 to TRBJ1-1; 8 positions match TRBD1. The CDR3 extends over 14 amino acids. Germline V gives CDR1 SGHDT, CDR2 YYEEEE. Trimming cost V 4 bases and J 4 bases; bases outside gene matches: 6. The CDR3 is CASSRQGISTEAFF. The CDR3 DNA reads TGTGCCAGCAGCAGACAGGGGATTTCCACTGAAGCTTTCTTT.